These 14 T cell receptor beta chains share one sample of origin, sequenced in a study of T cells in localized non-small cell lung cancer. The method was immunoSEQ multiplex PCR; TCRdb's version includes in-frame clones alone and lacks a portion of them. The data show about 60,000 clones, 85% to 90% seen once. The sequencing used peripheral blood, collected before any cancer treatment. The receptors originated from a woman aged 40 to 75 with stage I lung adenocarcinoma.

This clone showed up just once. The rearrangement joins TRBV18 to TRBJ1-2, with D possibly being TRBD1 (6 bases). Trimming took 5 bases from V and 2 from J, leaving 9 bases between them. The CDR3 is 13 amino acids. Germline loops: CDR1 KGHSH, CDR2 LQKENI. CDR3 loop: CASSEGGNYGYTF. The CDR3, as DNA: TGTGCCAGCTCAGAGGGGGGCAACTATGGCTACACCTTC.

This chain uses TRBV29-1 with TRBJ2-3, with 8 bases lining up with TRBD1. Germline assignment: CDR1 SQVTM and CDR2 ANQGSEA. V lost 2 bases, J lost 4 bases, and 2 bases stayed unmatched. CDR3 length: 13 residues. As DNA, the CDR3 is TGCAGCGTTGAACGGACAGGGCCAGATACGCAGTATTTT. Translation: CSVERTGPDTQYF.

The chain carries TRBV6-5 and TRBJ1-1; tentatively, D is TRBD1 (5 bases). V dropped 4 bases and J dropped 5 bases, with 14 bases sitting between them. The CDR3 totals 14 residues. The germline CDR1 and CDR2 sequences are MNHEY and SVGAGI. The CDR3 here is CASSLQGEWTEAFF. CDR3 bases: TGTGCCAGCAGTTTACAAGGGGAATGGACTGAAGCTTTCTTT.

The genes are TRBV11-2 and TRBJ1-4; 10 bases line up with TRBD1. The CDR3 has 14 amino acids. V shed 4 bases, J shed 7 bases, and the junction held 3 bases outside the gene matches. Germline CDR1 is SGHAT and CDR2 is FQNNGV. The CDR3 DNA reads TGTGCCAGCAGCTGGGACAGGGGAGGTGAAAAACTGTTTTTT. Translating gives CASSWDRGGEKLFF.

The V call is TRBV5-5, the J call TRBJ2-6; the D is unclear. CDR1 and CDR2 from the germline V gene are SGHKS and YYEKEE (reference sequence). The CDR3 is 14 residues long. V lost 2 bases, J lost 1 base, and 4 bases lay in between. CDR3 sequence: CASSFNSGANVLTF. For the CDR3, the DNA is TGTGCCAGCAGCTTTAATTCTGGGGCCAACGTCCTGACTTTC.

CDR3 in amino acids: CASSIRGGAEAFF. As DNA, the CDR3 is TGTGCCAGTAGTATAAGAGGGGGGGCTGAAGCTTTCTTT. The J gene is TRBJ1-1, the V gene TRBV19; perhaps TRBD1 as D (6 bases). This CDR3 is 13 amino acids long. Germline lookup yields CDR1 LNHDA and CDR2 SQIVND (reference sequence). Trimming stripped 2 bases from V and 6 bases from J, with 10 bases between.

The chain couples TRBV18 to TRBJ1-4; a weak D match, TRBD1 (6 bases). V shed 6 bases and J shed 6 bases, with 20 bases lying between them. This CDR3 is 16 amino acids long. The germline CDR1 and CDR2 sequences are KGHSH and LQKENI. This chain's CDR3 is CASSPTYRAGDEKLFF. CDR3 bases: TGTGCCAGCTCGCCAACATACAGGGCGGGGGATGAAAAACTGTTTTTT.

The chain links TRBV15 to TRBJ2-3, with a possible D match to TRBD2 (7 bases). CDR1 is LNHNV and CDR2 is YYDKDF in the germline V gene (reference sequence). The CDR3 runs 18 residues. V lost 0 bases and J lost 1, with 17 bases in between. CDR3 in DNA: TGTGCCACCAGCAGAGAGTCGCGGAGGGGGGGCCGCACAGATACGCAGTATTTT. Its protein is CATSRESRRGGRTDTQYF.

J is TRBJ1-5 and V is TRBV6-1; no definite D call. CDR3 size: 16 residues. The V end was cut by 2 bases, the J end by 4 bases, with 15 bases between. Germline-derived CDR1 and CDR2 are MNHNS and SASEGT. CDR3 bases: TGTGCCAGCAGTGAACCTCCCTATTCCCCGAATCAGCCCCAGCATTTT. Its translation: CASSEPPYSPNQPQHF.

A note on this clone: Different DNA sequences within this sample yield the same CDR3. The chain recombines TRBV6-6 with TRBJ2-5; D not resolved. CDR1 is MNHNY and CDR2 is SVGAGI in the germline V gene (reference sequence). The CDR3 is 12 residues long. V shed 8 bases and J shed 2 bases, with 9 bases lying between them. The CDR3 protein is CASSTAQETQYF. The CDR3 DNA reads as TGTGCCAGCTCTACCGCGCAAGAGACCCAGTACTTC.

V is TRBV7-2 and J is TRBJ1-2; D gene unclear. This CDR3 is 13 amino acids long. Trimming stripped 5 bases from V and 5 bases from J, with 12 bases between. The germline CDR1 and CDR2 sequences are SGHTA and FQGNSA. The CDR3 nucleotides are TGTGCCAGCAGCCCCCGGGGAACTTATGGCTACACCTTC. Translation gives CASSPRGTYGYTF.

This clone was seen a few times. The V gene is TRBV7-9, the J gene TRBJ1-5; D gene uncertain. Trimming took 3 bases from V and 5 from J, leaving 8 bases between them. Germline CDR1 reads SEHNR; CDR2 reads FQNEAQ (reference sequence). The CDR3 length is 13 residues. CDR3 in DNA: TGTGCCAGCAGCTTCTCTGGGGATCAGCCCCAGCATTTT. Translating it yields CASSFSGDQPQHF.

The chain has TRBV18 and TRBJ2-7, with 7 bases identical to TRBD1. The CDR3 totals 14 residues. In germline, CDR1 is KGHSH, CDR2 LQKENI. With V trimmed by 3 bases and J by 4 bases, 6 bases remained unmatched. The CDR3 DNA is TGTGCCAGCTCACCGGACAGGACCGTTTACGAGCAGTACTTC. Residues: CASSPDRTVYEQYF.

The rearrangement joins TRBV10-3 to TRBJ1-4, with 7 nucleotides matching TRBD1. The CDR3 totals 16 residues. V lost 2 bases, J lost 4 bases, and 7 bases stayed unmatched. In germline, CDR1 is ENHRY, CDR2 SYGVKD. CDR3 region: CAISEGEQGYNEKLFF. CDR3 nucleotide sequence: TGTGCCATCAGTGAGGGTGAACAGGGGTATAATGAAAAACTGTTTTTT.